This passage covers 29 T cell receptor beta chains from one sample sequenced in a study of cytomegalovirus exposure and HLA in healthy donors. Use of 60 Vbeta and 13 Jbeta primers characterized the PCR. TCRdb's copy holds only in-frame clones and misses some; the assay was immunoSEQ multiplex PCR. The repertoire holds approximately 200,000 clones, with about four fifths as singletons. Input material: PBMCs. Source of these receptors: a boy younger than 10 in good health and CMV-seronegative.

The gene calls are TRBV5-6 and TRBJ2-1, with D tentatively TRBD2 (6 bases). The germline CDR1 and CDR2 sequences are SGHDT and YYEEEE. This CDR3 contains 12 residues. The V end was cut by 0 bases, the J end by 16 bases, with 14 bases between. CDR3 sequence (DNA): TGTGCCAGCAGCTTGGCGGGGCAGGGAGGTTTCTTC. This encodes CASSLAGQGGFF.

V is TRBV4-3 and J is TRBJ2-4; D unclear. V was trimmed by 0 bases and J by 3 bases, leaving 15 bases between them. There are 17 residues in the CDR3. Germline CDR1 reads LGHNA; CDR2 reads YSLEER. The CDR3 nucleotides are TGCGCCAGCAGCCAAGAACGAGTTATGAACGGCAAAAACATTCAGTACTTC. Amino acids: CASSQERVMNGKNIQYF.

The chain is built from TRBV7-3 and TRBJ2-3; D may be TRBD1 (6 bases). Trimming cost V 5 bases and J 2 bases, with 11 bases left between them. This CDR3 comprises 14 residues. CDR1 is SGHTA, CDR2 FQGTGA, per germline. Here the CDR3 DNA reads TGTGCCAGCAGCCCTGGACAGTCCACAGATACGCAGTATTTT. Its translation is CASSPGQSTDTQYF.

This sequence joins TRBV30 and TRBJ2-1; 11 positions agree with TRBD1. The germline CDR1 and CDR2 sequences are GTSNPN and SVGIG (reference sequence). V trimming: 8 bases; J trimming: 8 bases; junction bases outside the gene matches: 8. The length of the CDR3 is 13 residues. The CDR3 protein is CAVRTGGRDEQFF. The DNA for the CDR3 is TGTGCCGTCCGGACAGGGGGCAGGGATGAGCAGTTCTTC.

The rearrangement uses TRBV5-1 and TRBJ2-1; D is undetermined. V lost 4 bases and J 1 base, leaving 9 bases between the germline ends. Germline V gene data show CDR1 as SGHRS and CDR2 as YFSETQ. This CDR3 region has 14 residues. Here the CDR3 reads CASSPSLSYNEQFF. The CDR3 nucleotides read TGCGCCAGCAGCCCCTCCCTATCCTACAATGAGCAGTTCTTC.

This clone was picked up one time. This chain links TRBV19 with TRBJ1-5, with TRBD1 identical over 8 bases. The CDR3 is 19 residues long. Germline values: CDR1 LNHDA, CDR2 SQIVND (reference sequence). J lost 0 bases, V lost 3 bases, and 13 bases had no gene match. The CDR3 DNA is TGTGCCAGTAGTATTCGGACAGGGCTGGCGGGATATAGCAATCAGCCCCAGCATTTT. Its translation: CASSIRTGLAGYSNQPQHF.

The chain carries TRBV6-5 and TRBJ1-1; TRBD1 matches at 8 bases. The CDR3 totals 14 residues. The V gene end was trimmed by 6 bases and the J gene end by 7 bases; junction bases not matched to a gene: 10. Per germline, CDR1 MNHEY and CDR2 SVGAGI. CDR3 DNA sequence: TGTGCCAGCAGACCCCTGGACAGGGATAATGAAGCTTTCTTT. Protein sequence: CASRPLDRDNEAFF.

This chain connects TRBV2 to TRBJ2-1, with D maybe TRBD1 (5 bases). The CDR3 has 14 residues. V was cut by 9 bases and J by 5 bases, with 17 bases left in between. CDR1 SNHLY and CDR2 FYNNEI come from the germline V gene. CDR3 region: CARRRIKQDNEQFF. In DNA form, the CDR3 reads TGTGCCAGGAGACGGATTAAACAGGACAATGAGCAGTTCTTC.

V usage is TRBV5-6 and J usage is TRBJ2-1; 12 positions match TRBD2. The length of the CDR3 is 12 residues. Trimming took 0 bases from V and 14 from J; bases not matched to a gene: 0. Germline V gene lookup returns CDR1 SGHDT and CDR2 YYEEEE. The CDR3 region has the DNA TGTGCCAGCAGCTTGGGACTAGCGGGGGAGTTCTTC. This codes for CASSLGLAGEFF.

The CDR3 reads CAWSVAGGGRTQYF. In DNA form, the CDR3 reads TGTGCCTGGAGTGTAGCGGGGGGCGGTCGGACCCAGTACTTC. The chain is built from TRBV30 and TRBJ2-5, with 9 bases lining up with TRBD2. The CDR3 runs 14 residues. V trimming: 0 bases; J trimming: 7 bases; junction bases outside the gene matches: 6. Germline lookup yields CDR1 GTSNPN and CDR2 SVGIG (reference sequence).

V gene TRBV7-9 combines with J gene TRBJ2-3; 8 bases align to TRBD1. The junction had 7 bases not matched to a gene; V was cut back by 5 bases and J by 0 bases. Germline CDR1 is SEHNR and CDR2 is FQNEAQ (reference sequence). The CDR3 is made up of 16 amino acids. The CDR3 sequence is CASSLTGVTSTDTQYF. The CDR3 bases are TGTGCCAGCAGCCTGACAGGGGTAACTAGCACAGATACGCAGTATTTT.

The CDR3 DNA is TGCGCCAGCAGTACTACGGGGGTGTGGGACTACGAGCAGTACTTC. Encoded protein: CASSTTGVWDYEQYF. V is TRBV5-1 and J is TRBJ2-7, with D perhaps TRBD2 (6 bases). Trimming took off 5 bases at V and 3 bases at J, with 18 bases between the two ends. Germline CDR1 and CDR2: SGHRS and YFSETQ. The CDR3 spans 15 residues.

DNA of the CDR3: TGTGCCAGCAGTTATGGACAGGAGAATCAGCCCCAGCATTTT. Its protein is CASSYGQENQPQHF. This sequence joins TRBV6-6 and TRBJ1-5; 7 nucleotides align to TRBD1. This CDR3 spans 14 amino acids. The V gene end was trimmed by 3 bases and the J gene end by 4 bases; junction bases not matched to a gene: 3. The germline V gene encodes CDR1 MNHNY and CDR2 SVGAGI (reference sequence).

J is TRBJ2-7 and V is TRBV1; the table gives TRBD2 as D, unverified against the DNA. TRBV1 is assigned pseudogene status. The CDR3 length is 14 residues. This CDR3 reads CTSPDGRGTYEQYF. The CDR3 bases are TGCACCAGCCCTGATGGGCGGGGGACCTACGAGCAGTACTTC.

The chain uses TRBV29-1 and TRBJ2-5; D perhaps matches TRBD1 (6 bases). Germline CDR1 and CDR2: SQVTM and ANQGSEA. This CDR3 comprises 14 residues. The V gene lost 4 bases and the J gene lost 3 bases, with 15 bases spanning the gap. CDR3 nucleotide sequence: TGCAGCGTTGTGGGCAGGGGCGCAGAAGAGACCCAGTACTTC. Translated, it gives CSVVGRGAEETQYF.

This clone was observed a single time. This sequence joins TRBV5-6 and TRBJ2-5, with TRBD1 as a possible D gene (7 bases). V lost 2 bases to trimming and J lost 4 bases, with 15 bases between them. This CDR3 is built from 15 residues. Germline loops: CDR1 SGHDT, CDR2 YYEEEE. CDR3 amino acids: CASSFQNRGLETQYF. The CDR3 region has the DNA TGTGCCAGCAGCTTCCAAAACAGGGGACTAGAGACCCAGTACTTC.

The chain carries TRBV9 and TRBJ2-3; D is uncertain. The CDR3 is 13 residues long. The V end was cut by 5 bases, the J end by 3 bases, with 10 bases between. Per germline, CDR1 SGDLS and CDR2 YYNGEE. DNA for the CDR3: TGTGCCAGCAGTATAGAGGTTACAGATACGCAGTATTTT. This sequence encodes CASSIEVTDTQYF.

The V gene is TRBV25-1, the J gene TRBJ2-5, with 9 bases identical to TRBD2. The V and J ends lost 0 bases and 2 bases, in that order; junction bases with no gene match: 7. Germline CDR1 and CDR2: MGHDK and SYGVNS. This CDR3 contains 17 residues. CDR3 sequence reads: CASSEYPRLAGQETQYF. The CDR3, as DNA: TGTGCCAGCAGTGAATATCCGCGCCTAGCGGGACAAGAGACCCAGTACTTC.

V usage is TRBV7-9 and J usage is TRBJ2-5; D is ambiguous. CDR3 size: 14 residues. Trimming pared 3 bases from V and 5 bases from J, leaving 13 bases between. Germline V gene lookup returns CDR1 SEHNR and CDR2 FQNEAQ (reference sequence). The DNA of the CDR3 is TGTGCCAGCAGCTTGGGTTCTACGAGGGAGACCCAGTACTTC. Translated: CASSLGSTRETQYF.

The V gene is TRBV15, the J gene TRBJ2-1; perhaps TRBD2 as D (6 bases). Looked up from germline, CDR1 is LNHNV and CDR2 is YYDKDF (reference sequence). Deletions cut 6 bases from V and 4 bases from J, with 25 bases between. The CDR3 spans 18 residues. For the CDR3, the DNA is TGTGCCACCAGACCGATCACTCCGCGGGACGCGTCTTACAATGAGCAGTTCTTC. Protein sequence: CATRPITPRDASYNEQFF.

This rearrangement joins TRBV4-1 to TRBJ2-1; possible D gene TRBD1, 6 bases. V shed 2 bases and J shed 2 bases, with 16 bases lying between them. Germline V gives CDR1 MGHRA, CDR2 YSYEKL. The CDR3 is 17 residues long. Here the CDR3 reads CASSQLIRDITYNEQFF. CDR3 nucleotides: TGCGCCAGCAGCCAACTTATCCGGGACATCACCTACAATGAGCAGTTCTTC.

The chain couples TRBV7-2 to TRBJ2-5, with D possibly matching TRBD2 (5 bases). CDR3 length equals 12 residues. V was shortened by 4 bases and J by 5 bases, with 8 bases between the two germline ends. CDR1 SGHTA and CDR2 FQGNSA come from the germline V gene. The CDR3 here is CASSYAGETQYF. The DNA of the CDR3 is TGTGCCAGCAGCTATGCGGGCGAGACCCAGTACTTC.

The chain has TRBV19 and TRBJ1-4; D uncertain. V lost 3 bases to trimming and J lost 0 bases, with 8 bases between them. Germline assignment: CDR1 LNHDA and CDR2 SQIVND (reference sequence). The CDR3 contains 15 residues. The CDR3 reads CASSISSATNEKLFF. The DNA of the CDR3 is TGTGCCAGTAGTATCTCGTCTGCAACTAATGAAAAACTGTTTTTT.

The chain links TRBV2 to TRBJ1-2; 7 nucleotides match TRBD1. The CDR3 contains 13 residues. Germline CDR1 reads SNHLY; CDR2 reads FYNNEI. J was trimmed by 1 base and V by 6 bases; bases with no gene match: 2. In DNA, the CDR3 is TGTGCCAGCAGGGACAGGCTTAACTATGGCTACACCTTC. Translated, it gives CASRDRLNYGYTF.

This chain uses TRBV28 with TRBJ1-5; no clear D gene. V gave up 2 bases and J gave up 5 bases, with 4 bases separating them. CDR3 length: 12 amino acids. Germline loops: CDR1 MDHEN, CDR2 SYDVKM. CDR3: CASSLTHQPQHF. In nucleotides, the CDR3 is TGTGCCAGCAGTTTAACTCATCAGCCCCAGCATTTT.

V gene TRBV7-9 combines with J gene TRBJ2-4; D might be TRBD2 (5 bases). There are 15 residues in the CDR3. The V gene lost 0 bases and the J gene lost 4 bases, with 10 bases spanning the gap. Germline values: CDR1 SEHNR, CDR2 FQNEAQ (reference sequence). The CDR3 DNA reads TGTGCCAGCAGCTTAGCAGTGGGAGCGAAAAACATTCAGTACTTC. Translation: CASSLAVGAKNIQYF.

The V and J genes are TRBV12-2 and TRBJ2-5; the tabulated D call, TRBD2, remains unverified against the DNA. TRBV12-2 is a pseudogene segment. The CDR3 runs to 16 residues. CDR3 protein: CASRLAFHGRTQTQYF. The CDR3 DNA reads TGTGCAAGTCGCTTAGCGTTCCACGGACGGACTCAGACCCAGTACTTC.

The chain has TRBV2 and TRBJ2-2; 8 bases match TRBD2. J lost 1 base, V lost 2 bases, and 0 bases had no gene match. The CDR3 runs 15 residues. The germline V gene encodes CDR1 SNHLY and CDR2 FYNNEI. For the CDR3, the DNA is TGTGCCAGCAGTGAACGGGGGGGGAACACCGGGGAGCTGTTTTTT. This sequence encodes CASSERGGNTGELFF.

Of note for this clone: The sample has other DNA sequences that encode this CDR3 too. The CDR3 protein is CASSLFGLAGADTQYF. The CDR3 DNA reads as TGTGCCAGCAGTCTATTCGGACTAGCGGGAGCGGATACGCAGTATTTT. The chain joins TRBV27 to TRBJ2-3; 13 bases align to TRBD2. The CDR3 covers 16 residues. Looked up from germline, CDR1 is MNHEY and CDR2 is SMNVEV (reference sequence). Unmatched junction bases numbered 8, after V lost 5 bases and J lost 6 bases.